The clone carrying this T cell receptor (beta chain) was recorded a few times. Its antigen remains unidentified. The length of the CDR3 is 11 residues. Germline assignment: CDR1 SQVTM and CDR2 ANQGSEA. V lost 7 bases and J lost 12, with 18 bases in between. TCR alpha and TCR beta cDNA libraries with sample barcodes and UMIs came from 5'RACE using constant-segment primers. One entry per CDR3 protein results from TCRdb running MiXCR on the 5' RACE reads. The table records 500,000 to 650,000 distinct CDR3 sequences, about a fifth of them present only once. These data come from a study of T-cell memory formation after mild COVID-19. Study-wide background: The TCR clusters were mostly specific to one donor.

Study findings and constraints: Pre-infection memory showed some responding clones, and this suggested that cross-reactive memory joined.

This sequence was found in an adult woman who had mild COVID-19 (a few samples of this study predate the infection). Cell type and time point are not known. V gene TRBV29-1 combines with J gene TRBJ1-1; tentatively, D is TRBD1 (5 bases). The sequenced sample consisted of PBMCs or a T cell subset sorted from them (not recorded which). CDR3 amino acids: CSGRQAAGPFF. CDR3 coding DNA: TGCAGCGGGAGGCAGGCCGCGGGACCTTTCTTT.